Below are 13 T cell receptor beta chains sequenced from a single sample in a study of beta chain features in type 1 diabetes. Expressed TCRB transcripts got sequenced, as all isolated RNA was reverse transcribed. Repertoires were generated with immunoSEQ multiplex PCR, while TCRdb's copy carries only in-frame clones and drops some. The sample holds roughly 180,000 clones, 7.8% seen once. Study-level points and caveats: Shortening that was moderate but significant affected the TCRB CDR3s of Type 1 diabetes patients in all four CD4+ subsets.

These TCRs are of unknown antigen specificity. The sequencing input was central memory CD4+ T cells from blood. Receptors originate from a woman aged 40 to 55 with type 1 diabetes.

The chain employs TRBV28 and TRBJ2-7, with 7 positions matching TRBD1. The germline gives CDR1 MDHEN, CDR2 SYDVKM. V was pared by 5 bases and J by 9 bases, with 7 bases of the junction left unmatched. This CDR3 contains 12 residues. The CDR3 protein is CASSTTGKGQYF. The CDR3 bases are TGTGCCAGCAGTACGACAGGGAAAGGGCAGTACTTC.

The CDR3 here is CASSQGGPDTQYF. Here the CDR3 DNA reads TGTGCCAGCAGCCAGGGGGGTCCAGATACGCAGTATTTT. The rearrangement uses TRBV7-2 and TRBJ2-3, with a weak D call TRBD1 (7 bases). The CDR3 is made up of 13 amino acids. Germline V gives CDR1 SGHTA, CDR2 FQGNSA. V dropped 5 bases and J dropped 4 bases, with 10 bases sitting between them.

The chain joins TRBV28 to TRBJ2-5; D ambiguous. The germline CDR1 and CDR2 sequences are MDHEN and SYDVKM. The CDR3 has 10 residues. V lost 4 bases to trimming and J lost 7 bases, with 4 bases between them. DNA of the CDR3: TGTGCCAGCAGTTCCAGGACCCAGTACTTC. This translates into CASSSRTQYF.

The sample holds a few counts of this clone. V usage is TRBV5-4 and J usage is TRBJ2-3, with TRBD1 identical over 8 bases. After removal of 5 bases from V and 7 bases from J, the junction contained 9 bases not matched to a gene. In germline, CDR1 is SGHNT, CDR2 YYREEE (reference sequence). CDR3 length: 14 amino acids. In nucleotides, the CDR3 is TGTGCCAGCAGGACGGACAGGGCCTCCAATACGCAGTATTTT. Translating it yields CASRTDRASNTQYF.

Only a few counts were recorded for this clone. The chain has TRBV28 and TRBJ1-1, with 8 bases fitting TRBD1. Germline V CDR1 and CDR2: MDHEN, SYDVKM. This CDR3 has 14 amino acids. Germline trimming cut 3 bases from V and 5 bases from J; bases unmatched to any gene: 5. The CDR3: CASSFRGPRTEAFF. Written as DNA, the CDR3 is TGTGCCAGCAGTTTCAGGGGGCCTCGGACTGAAGCTTTCTTT. The full variable domain, completed using reference TRBV28 and TRBJ1-1, is DVKVTQSSRYLVKRTGEKVFLECVQDMDHENMFWYRQDPGLGLRLIYFSYDVKMKEKGDIPEGYSVSREKKERFSLILESASTNQTSMYLCASSFRGPRTEAFFGQGTRLTVV.

J is TRBJ1-4 and V is TRBV29-1, with 8 bases lining up with TRBD1. V shed 6 bases and J 3 bases; nucleotides not matched to a gene: 9. The CDR3 runs to 15 residues. Germline V lookup: CDR1 SQVTM, CDR2 ANQGSEA. This CDR3 reads CSVGPQGAPNEKLFF. CDR3 nucleotide sequence: TGCAGCGTGGGCCCTCAGGGGGCACCTAATGAAAAACTGTTTTTT.

This chain connects TRBV7-2 to TRBJ1-5; no firm D call. The CDR3 length is 14 residues. Deletions cut 1 base from V and 4 bases from J, with 8 bases between. CDR1 is SGHTA, CDR2 FQGNSA, per germline. The CDR3 sequence is CASSLGLLNQPQHF. CDR3 bases: TGTGCCAGCAGCTTAGGTTTGTTAAATCAGCCCCAGCATTTT.

This clone was recorded many times. The J gene is TRBJ2-5, the V gene TRBV7-2; a possible D gene is TRBD2 (6 bases). CDR1 and CDR2 (germline): SGHTA, FQGNSA. Trimming removed 5 bases from V and 2 bases from J, with 15 bases in between. The CDR3 consists of 15 residues. The CDR3 DNA reads TGTGCCAGCAGCCCCCAAACTAGCCGGCAAGAGACCCAGTACTTC. Protein product: CASSPQTSRQETQYF.

The chain has TRBV5-1 and TRBJ1-2, with 7 bases identical to TRBD1. V dropped 3 bases and J dropped 4; count of bases not matched to a gene: 6. Germline CDR1 and CDR2: SGHRS and YFSETQ. The CDR3 consists of 14 residues. CDR3 bases: TGCGCCAGCAGCTGGGACGGGACAGCCTATGGCTACACCTTC. This encodes CASSWDGTAYGYTF.

This clone was detected a few times. The chain carries TRBV18 and TRBJ2-7; no reliable D call. Germline CDR1 and CDR2: KGHSH and LQKENI. This CDR3 is 15 amino acids long. Between the trimmed V and J ends, which lost 0 bases and 3 bases, there was a span of 12 bases. CDR3: CASSPPSVSYYEQYF. CDR3 sequence (DNA): TGTGCCAGCTCACCACCGAGCGTTTCCTACTACGAGCAGTACTTC. Full variable domain (missing parts from reference TRBV18 and TRBJ2-7): NAGVMQNPRHLVRRRGQEARLRCSPMKGHSHVYWYRQLPEEGLKFMVYLQKENIIDESGMPKERFSAEFPKEGPSILRIQQVVRGDSAAYFCASSPPSVSYYEQYFGPGTRLTVT.

This clone was detected only a few times. This chain uses TRBV9 with TRBJ1-5, with a tentative D call TRBD1 (5 bases). This CDR3 comprises 14 residues. Trimming cost V 0 bases and J 7 bases, with 11 bases left between them. Germline V gene data show CDR1 as SGDLS and CDR2 as YYNGEE. Here the CDR3 DNA reads TGTGCCAGCAGCGTAGAGGCAGGGAGGCAGCCCCAGCATTTT. Translation: CASSVEAGRQPQHF.

The chain joins TRBV10-3 to TRBJ2-1; 10 nucleotides match TRBD2. Germline-derived CDR1 and CDR2 are ENHRY and SYGVKD. This CDR3 is 15 amino acids long. Unmatched junction bases numbered 12, after V lost 7 bases and J lost 9 bases. The CDR3 here is CAIKGSGGEFGEQFF. Written as DNA, the CDR3 is TGTGCCATCAAGGGAAGCGGGGGGGAGTTCGGTGAGCAGTTCTTC.

This clone was counted at least ten times. The chain links TRBV4-3 to TRBJ2-3; 7 bases fit TRBD1. Losses at the gene ends were 4 bases for V and 1 base for J; bases not matched to a gene: 8. Germline V gene sequence: CDR1 LGHNA, CDR2 YSLEER. This CDR3 contains 16 residues. In nucleotides, the CDR3 is TGCGCCAGCAGCCCGCTAGGGGGCTTTGGCACAGATACGCAGTATTTT. Its protein product is CASSPLGGFGTDTQYF.